The next 21 T cell receptor beta chains were all read from a single sample in a study of shared clonotypes between healthy human individuals. Measured with immunoSEQ multiplex PCR; TCRdb has only the in-frame clones, and not every one. Of 2,500,000 or so clones in the sample, approximately 93% were seen once. The sequenced material came from naive CD4+ T cells from PBMCs. The sample's subset: CD45RA+ positively selected. All receptors come from a man between 18 and 29 years old in good health. Some clones in this sample may be carry-over from other donors' samples.

Turning to this clone: Other DNA sequences of this sample code for an identical CDR3. The J gene is TRBJ1-1, the V gene TRBV5-4; D is ambiguous. The V gene lost 4 bases and the J gene lost 1 base, with 11 bases spanning the gap. The CDR3 runs to 14 residues. The germline CDR1 and CDR2 sequences are SGHNT and YYREEE (reference sequence). The CDR3 nucleotides are TGTGCCAGCAGCCTCGGAGCTTCGAACACTGAAGCTTTCTTT. Amino acids: CASSLGASNTEAFF.

The table lists this clone with a count of one. The chain couples TRBV18 to TRBJ2-7; D uncertain. This CDR3 contains 15 residues. The V gene's germline CDR1 is KGHSH and CDR2 LQKENI. V lost 4 bases and J 2 bases, leaving 15 bases between the germline ends. Here the CDR3 reads CASSQIPDGPYEQYF. CDR3 in DNA: TGTGCCAGCTCACAAATACCGGACGGACCCTACGAGCAGTACTTC.

The gene calls are TRBV11-3 and TRBJ2-1, with 11 bases matching TRBD2. This CDR3 contains 15 residues. From germline, CDR1 is SGHNT and CDR2 YENEEA. J was trimmed by 10 bases and V by 3 bases; bases with no gene match: 8. The CDR3 here is CASSLGLAVGEEQFF. CDR3 DNA: TGTGCCAGCAGCTTGGGACTAGCGGTAGGGGAAGAGCAGTTCTTC.

The chain is built from TRBV7-2 and TRBJ2-1; 14 nucleotides line up with TRBD2. V dropped 6 bases and J dropped 0; count of bases not matched to a gene: 10. This CDR3 comprises 19 residues. Germline values: CDR1 SGHTA, CDR2 FQGNSA. CDR3 sequence reads: CASRQAGLAGGSSYNEQFF. The CDR3 nucleotides read TGTGCCAGCAGACAGGCCGGACTAGCGGGAGGTTCCTCCTACAATGAGCAGTTCTTC.

The chain's CDR3 is CASSPRTPRGRANGELFF. Here the CDR3 DNA reads TGTGCCAGCAGCCCACGAACCCCTCGCGGGAGAGCTAACGGGGAGCTGTTTTTT. The V call is TRBV7-3, the J call TRBJ2-2; the match to TRBD2 covers 7 bases. Germline CDR1 SGHTA, CDR2 FQGTGA. CDR3 length: 18 amino acids. With V trimmed by 5 bases and J by 7 bases, 19 bases remained unmatched.

The chain is built from TRBV28 and TRBJ1-2; tentatively, D is TRBD1 (5 bases). Germline CDR1 reads MDHEN; CDR2 reads SYDVKM. CDR3 size: 13 residues. Trimming removed 4 bases at V and 5 bases at J, with 11 bases between. The chain's CDR3 is CASSSGAVYGYTF. In DNA form, the CDR3 reads TGTGCCAGCAGTTCCGGGGCAGTATATGGCTACACCTTC.

To note about this clone: Within the sample, other DNA sequences also encode this same CDR3. V usage is TRBV5-1 and J usage is TRBJ1-3; the D is unclear. There are 15 residues in the CDR3. Trimming took off 0 bases at V and 0 bases at J, with 7 bases between the two ends. Germline lookup yields CDR1 SGHRS and CDR2 YFSETQ. CDR3 in DNA: TGCGCCAGCAGCTTGGGGGCGAGCTCTGGAAACACCATATATTTT. This translates into CASSLGASSGNTIYF. Combining the CDR3 with reference TRBV5-1 and TRBJ1-3 gives the whole variable domain KAGVTQTPRYLIKTRGQQVTLSCSPISGHRSVSWYQQTPGQGLQFLFEYFSETQRNKGNFPGRFSGRQFSNSRSEMNVSTLELGDSALYLCASSLGASSGNTIYFGEGSWLTVV.

Remarks on this clone: One end of the junction is discordant with germline, which a read error may explain. J is TRBJ2-5 and V is TRBV29-1; D assignment may be TRBD1 or TRBD2 (5 bases each). This CDR3 comprises 12 residues. Germline values: CDR1 SQVTM, CDR2 ANQGSEA. As DNA, the CDR3 is TGCAGCGTTAGTGGGACCCAAGAGATCCAGTACTTC. Amino acid sequence: CSVSGTQEIQYF.

V usage is TRBV28 and J usage is TRBJ2-1; tentatively, D is TRBD2 (6 bases). Per the germline V gene, CDR1 is MDHEN and CDR2 is SYDVKM. The CDR3 consists of 15 residues. V lost 5 bases, J lost 7 bases, and 18 bases lay in between. In nucleotides, the CDR3 is TGTGCCAGCAGTGGACCCGGGACGGGGAGGAATGAGCAGTTCTTC. This encodes CASSGPGTGRNEQFF.

This chain uses TRBV27 with TRBJ2-2; D gene ambiguous. Trimming removed 4 bases from V and 6 bases from J, with 9 bases in between. The CDR3 spans 13 residues. Germline values: CDR1 MNHEY, CDR2 SMNVEV (reference sequence). CDR3: CASSSIGPGELFF. CDR3 in DNA: TGTGCCAGCAGTTCCATTGGTCCCGGGGAGCTGTTTTTT.

The chain carries TRBV7-9 and TRBJ2-3; the D gene could be TRBD1 or TRBD2 (5 bases each). The CDR3 extends over 17 amino acids. V was cut by 2 bases and J by 1 base, with 16 bases left in between. Germline CDR1 is SEHNR and CDR2 is FQNEAQ (reference sequence). The CDR3 region is CASSLWGTQRRTDTQYF. Here the CDR3 DNA reads TGTGCCAGCAGCTTATGGGGGACCCAACGACGCACAGATACGCAGTATTTT. Based on the CDR3 plus reference TRBV7-9 and TRBJ2-3, the full variable domain is DTGVSQNPRHKITKRGQNVTFRCDPISEHNRLYWYRQTLGQGPEFLTYFQNEAQLEKSRLLSDRFSAERPKGSFSTLEIQRTEQGDSAMYLCASSLWGTQRRTDTQYFGPGTRLTVL.

This rearrangement joins TRBV30 to TRBJ1-1; 7 bases fit TRBD1. From germline, CDR1 is GTSNPN and CDR2 SVGIG (reference sequence). CDR3 length: 14 amino acids. CDR3 sequence (DNA): TGTGCGTTCAATCGGGACAGCATGAACACTGAAGCTTTCTTT. Protein product: CAFNRDSMNTEAFF.

Here the CDR3 DNA reads TGTGCCAGCAGCCCGACGACAGGCTCTGGAAACACCATATATTTT. The encoded protein is CASSPTTGSGNTIYF. The chain uses TRBV11-2 and TRBJ1-3, with D maybe TRBD1 (6 bases). The germline V and J ends were trimmed by 5 bases and 0 bases, with 11 bases remaining between them. CDR1 is SGHAT and CDR2 is FQNNGV in the germline V gene. There are 15 residues in the CDR3.

The chain has TRBV5-6 and TRBJ1-1; no reliable D call. V lost 4 bases and J 1 base, leaving 17 bases between the germline ends. This CDR3 has 16 amino acids. The germline V gene encodes CDR1 SGHDT and CDR2 YYEEEE. CDR3 protein: CASSVSTIRPNTEAFF. CDR3 sequence (DNA): TGTGCCAGCAGCGTCTCGACAATAAGGCCGAACACTGAAGCTTTCTTT.

The chain links TRBV27 to TRBJ2-2; D ambiguous. The CDR3 consists of 14 residues. V dropped 8 bases and J dropped 4 bases, with 14 bases sitting between them. CDR1 is MNHEY and CDR2 is SMNVEV in the germline V gene (reference sequence). As DNA, the CDR3 is TGTGCCAGCGAGTTTGGGGTAAGCACCGGGGAGCTGTTTTTT. Its protein is CASEFGVSTGELFF.

The chain joins TRBV28 to TRBJ1-5; tentatively, D is TRBD1 (6 bases). V shed 5 bases and J shed 4 bases, with 12 bases lying between them. Germline V gives CDR1 MDHEN, CDR2 SYDVKM. There are 14 residues in the CDR3. The CDR3 nucleotides read TGTGCCAGCAGTAAGATAACAGGGAATCAGCCCCAGCATTTT. Translation gives CASSKITGNQPQHF.

The chain employs TRBV11-2 and TRBJ2-5, with D perhaps given as TRBD1 or TRBD2 (5 bases each). CDR3 length: 17 amino acids. Trimming left V 3 bases short and J 0 bases short, with 17 bases between. From germline, CDR1 is SGHAT and CDR2 FQNNGV. CDR3: CASSFAGRGTNQETQYF. The CDR3 DNA is TGTGCCAGCAGCTTTGCGGGTCGAGGGACGAACCAAGAGACCCAGTACTTC. Full variable domain (outside the CDR3, taken from reference TRBV11-2 and TRBJ2-5): EAGVAQSPRYKIIEKRQSVAFWCNPISGHATLYWYQQILGQGPKLLIQFQNNGVVDDSQLPKDRFSAERLKGVDSTLKIQPAKLEDSAVYLCASSFAGRGTNQETQYFGPGTRLLVL.

The chain uses TRBV7-2 and TRBJ2-2; no clear D. Germline CDR1 reads SGHTA; CDR2 reads FQGNSA. The CDR3 is made up of 13 amino acids. V dropped 3 bases and J dropped 12 bases, with 14 bases sitting between them. The CDR3 sequence is CASSFGRRAKLFF. The CDR3 region has the DNA TGTGCCAGCAGCTTCGGTCGAAGGGCTAAGCTGTTTTTT.

The chain couples TRBV5-4 to TRBJ2-4; 13 bases map to TRBD2. CDR1 is SGHNT and CDR2 is YYREEE in the germline V gene (reference sequence). Trimming at V came to 4 bases and at J to 1 base, leaving 8 bases not matched to a gene. This CDR3 has 18 amino acids. The CDR3 is CASSPGLAGNRAKNIQYF. CDR3 nucleotide sequence: TGTGCCAGCAGCCCGGGACTAGCGGGGAACAGGGCCAAAAACATTCAGTACTTC. Using reference TRBV5-4 and TRBJ2-4 for the parts outside the CDR3, the full variable domain is ETGVTQSPTHLIKTRGQQVTLRCSSQSGHNTVSWYQQALGQGPQFIFQYYREEENGRGNFPPRFSGLQFPNYSSELNVNALELDDSALYLCASSPGLAGNRAKNIQYFGAGTRLSVL.

This rearrangement joins TRBV2 to TRBJ2-5; possible D gene TRBD1, 6 bases. V was pared by 7 bases and J by 4 bases, with 13 bases between. This CDR3 comprises 13 residues. CDR1 and CDR2 (germline): SNHLY, FYNNEI. The CDR3 region is CASIGQPLETQYF. The CDR3 bases are TGTGCCAGCATCGGACAGCCACTAGAGACCCAGTACTTC.

This rearrangement joins TRBV14 to TRBJ1-4; weak D call: TRBD1 (5 bases). V was shortened by 1 base and J by 4 bases, with 16 bases between the two germline ends. CDR1 is SGHDN, CDR2 FVKESK, per germline. There are 17 residues in the CDR3. CDR3 bases: TGTGCCAGCAGCCAAGCTTACATCGGGACGGGTAATGAAAAACTGTTTTTT. It is translated as CASSQAYIGTGNEKLFF.